This T cell receptor (beta chain) emerged from a study of tumor-infiltrating lymphocytes in primary liver carcinoma. The overall study: Tumors measured roughly 4.2 to 10 cm and were stage T1-T3 N0M0.

Germline CDR1 is SGHNT and CDR2 is YENEEA. The CDR3 consists of 16 residues. Total RNA (approximately 0.5 ug) served as template for TCR beta cDNA synthesis primed by a constant-region primer. The TCR beta library was amplified through three nested multiplex PCR rounds in a modified ARM-PCR procedure. Forward primers for TRBV1-TRBV30 and a C-beta reverse primer served the first two PCR rounds, at around 11 cycles each. TCRdb processed the multiplex PCR reads anew with MiXCR; each CDR3 protein has one entry. Among roughly 100,000 distinct CDR3 sequences, roughly 80% were seen once, and the ten largest hold around 21%. For each extraction, RNA and DNA were obtained together from around 18-30 mg of unsorted bulk tissue. As to this clonotype: Its antigen is not identified. At one end, the junction sequence differs from germline, possibly due to a read error.

Notes on the study in general: Tumor top-250-clone fraction significantly exceeded that of blood (p = 0.039). For tumor-adjacent and tumor-blood pairs, overlap was less than that seen for tumor region pairs. Present in all five tumor regions were only about 7.5-25% of the top clones.

This TCR derives from a man aged 40-49 years with primary liver carcinoma and hepatitis B virus infection. The specimen sequenced was liver tumor tissue from sampling region 3. Described subset: tumor region T3, left-lateral pole. This chain uses TRBV11-3 with TRBJ2-1; TRBD2 matches 9 bases. The CDR3 DNA is TGTGCCGGCAGCCTCGATAGCGGGAGCGGCCACAGTGAGCAGCTCTTC. It yields the protein CAGSLDSGSGHSEQLF.